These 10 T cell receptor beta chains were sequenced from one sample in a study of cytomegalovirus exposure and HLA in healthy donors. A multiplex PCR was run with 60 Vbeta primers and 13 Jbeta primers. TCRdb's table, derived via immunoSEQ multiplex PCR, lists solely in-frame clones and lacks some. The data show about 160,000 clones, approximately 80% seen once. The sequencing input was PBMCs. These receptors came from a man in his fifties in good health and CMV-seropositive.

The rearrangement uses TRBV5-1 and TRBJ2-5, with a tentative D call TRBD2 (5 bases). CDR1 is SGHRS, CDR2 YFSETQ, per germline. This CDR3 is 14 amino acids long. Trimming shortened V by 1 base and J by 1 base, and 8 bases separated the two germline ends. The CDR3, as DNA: TGCGCCAGCAGCTTGACCGGACTCCAAGAGACCCAGTACTTC. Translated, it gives CASSLTGLQETQYF.

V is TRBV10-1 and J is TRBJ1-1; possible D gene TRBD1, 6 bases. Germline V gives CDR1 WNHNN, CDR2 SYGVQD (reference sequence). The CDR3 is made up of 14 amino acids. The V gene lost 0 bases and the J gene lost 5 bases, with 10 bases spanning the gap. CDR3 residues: CASSESYQGTEAFF. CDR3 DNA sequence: TGCGCCAGCAGTGAGTCGTACCAGGGGACTGAAGCTTTCTTT.

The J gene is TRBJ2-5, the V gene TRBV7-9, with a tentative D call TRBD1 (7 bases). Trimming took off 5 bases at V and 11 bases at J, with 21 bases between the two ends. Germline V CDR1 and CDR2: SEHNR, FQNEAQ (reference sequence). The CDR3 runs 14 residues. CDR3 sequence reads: CASSVENRGGEQYF. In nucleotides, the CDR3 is TGTGCCAGCAGCGTCGAGAACAGGGGCGGGGAGCAGTACTTC.

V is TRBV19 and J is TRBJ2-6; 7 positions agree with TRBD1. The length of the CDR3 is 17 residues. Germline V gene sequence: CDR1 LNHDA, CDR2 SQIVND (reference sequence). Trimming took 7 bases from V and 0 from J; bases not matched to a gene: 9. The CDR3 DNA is TGTGCCAGTAAACTACAGGGACAGCCCTCTGGGGCCAACGTCCTGACTTTC. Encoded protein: CASKLQGQPSGANVLTF.

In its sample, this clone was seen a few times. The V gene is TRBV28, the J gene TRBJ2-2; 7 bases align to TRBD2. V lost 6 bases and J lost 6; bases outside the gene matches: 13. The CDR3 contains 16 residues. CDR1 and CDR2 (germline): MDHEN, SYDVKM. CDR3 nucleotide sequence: TGTGCCAGCAGGCCGGCTGGGGGGAGGGTAGCCGGGGAGCTGTTTTTT. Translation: CASRPAGGRVAGELFF. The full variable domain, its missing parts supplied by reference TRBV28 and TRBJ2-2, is DVKVTQSSRYLVKRTGEKVFLECVQDMDHENMFWYRQDPGLGLRLIYFSYDVKMKEKGDIPEGYSVSREKKERFSLILESASTNQTSMYLCASRPAGGRVAGELFFGEGSRLTVL.

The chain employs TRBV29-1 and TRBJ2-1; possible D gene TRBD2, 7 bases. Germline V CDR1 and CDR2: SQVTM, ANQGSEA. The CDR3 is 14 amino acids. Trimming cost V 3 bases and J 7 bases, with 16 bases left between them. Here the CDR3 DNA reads TGCAGCGTTGAGGTCCGGGGGGCTGGGAATGAGCAGTTCTTC. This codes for CSVEVRGAGNEQFF.

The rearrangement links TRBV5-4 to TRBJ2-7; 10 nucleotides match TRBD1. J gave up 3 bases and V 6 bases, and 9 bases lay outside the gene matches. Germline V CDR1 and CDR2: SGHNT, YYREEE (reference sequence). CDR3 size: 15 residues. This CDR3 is CASTPDRGLIYEQYF. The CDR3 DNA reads TGTGCCAGCACTCCCGACAGGGGGCTAATCTACGAGCAGTACTTC.

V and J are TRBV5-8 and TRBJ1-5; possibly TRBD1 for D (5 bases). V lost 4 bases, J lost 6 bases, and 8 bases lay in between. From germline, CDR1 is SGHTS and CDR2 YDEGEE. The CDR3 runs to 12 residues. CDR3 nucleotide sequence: TGTGCCAGCAGCGCACAGGTTCAGCCCCAGCATTTT. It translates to CASSAQVQPQHF.

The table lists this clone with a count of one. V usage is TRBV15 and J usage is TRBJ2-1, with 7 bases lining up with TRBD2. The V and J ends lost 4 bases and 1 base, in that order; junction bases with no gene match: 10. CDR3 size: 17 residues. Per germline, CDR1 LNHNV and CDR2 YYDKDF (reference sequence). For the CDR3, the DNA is TGTGCCACCAGCAAATCATGGGGGGGGACTTCCTACAATGAGCAGTTCTTC. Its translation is CATSKSWGGTSYNEQFF.

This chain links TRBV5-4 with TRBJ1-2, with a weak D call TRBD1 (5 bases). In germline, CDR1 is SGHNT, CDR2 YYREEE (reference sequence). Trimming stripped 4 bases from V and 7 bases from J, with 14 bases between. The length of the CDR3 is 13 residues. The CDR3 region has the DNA TGTGCCAGCAGCCCTTTATCGACAGCTGGCTACACCTTC. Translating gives CASSPLSTAGYTF.